Presented here are 13 T cell receptor beta chains from one specimen sequenced in a study of T-cell memory formation after mild COVID-19. Each CDR3 protein gets one entry after TCRdb re-called the 5' RACE reads with MiXCR. Among 550,000 to 600,000 distinct CDR3 sequences listed, approximately 21% were seen once. Sequencing was performed on PBMCs or a T cell subset sorted from them (not recorded which). Receptor source: an adult woman who had mild COVID-19 (a few samples of this study predate the infection). Cell type and time point are not known.

This clonotype was counted a few times. The J gene is TRBJ2-2, the V gene TRBV29-1; D ambiguous. This CDR3 region has 13 residues. V was pared by 3 bases and J by 0 bases, with 5 bases between. The V gene's germline CDR1 is SQVTM and CDR2 ANQGSEA. This chain's CDR3 is CSVDRSNTGELFF. In DNA, the CDR3 is TGCAGCGTTGACCGTTCGAACACCGGGGAGCTGTTTTTT.

This clonotype was detected a few times. The chain employs TRBV4-1 and TRBJ1-1, with D uncertain. CDR3 length equals 18 residues. Germline V gene sequence: CDR1 MGHRA, CDR2 YSYEKL. With 4 bases removed from V and 4 bases from J, the gap between germline ends came to 25 bases. The CDR3 DNA follows: TGCGCCAGCAGCCCAGGTAACCAAATCGGCCTCTACAGCACTGAAGCTTTCTTT. Residues: CASSPGNQIGLYSTEAFF.

The chain joins TRBV6-2 or TRBV6-3 to TRBJ2-7; no clear D gene. CDR1 is MNHEY and CDR2 is SVGEGT in the germline V gene. The CDR3 is 15 amino acids. V lost 0 bases and J 1 base, leaving 10 bases between the germline ends. The CDR3 here is CASSYSKKPSYEQYF. The CDR3 DNA sequence: TGTGCCAGCAGTTACTCGAAGAAGCCTTCCTACGAGCAGTACTTC.

This clonotype was recorded at least ten times. The chain is built from TRBV4-3 and TRBJ2-7, with 9 bases identical to TRBD1. The germline V gene encodes CDR1 LGHNA and CDR2 YSLEER. V was pared by 4 bases and J by 2 bases, with 0 bases of the junction left unmatched. The CDR3 has 13 residues. The CDR3 DNA is TGCGCCAGCAGCCGGGACAGGGCCTACGAGCAGTACTTC. Protein sequence: CASSRDRAYEQYF.

V usage is TRBV9 and J usage is TRBJ1-3; D is unresolved. The CDR3 loop spans 16 amino acids. V was shortened by 0 bases and J by 0 bases, with 10 bases between the two germline ends. In germline, CDR1 is SGDLS, CDR2 YYNGEE. The CDR3 loop reads CASSVERGFSGNTIYF. The CDR3 DNA is TGTGCCAGCAGCGTAGAACGGGGATTCTCTGGAAACACCATATATTTT.

The chain recombines TRBV19 with TRBJ2-7; 8 bases fit TRBD1. The CDR3 runs 14 residues. V was pared by 5 bases and J by 4 bases, with 7 bases of the junction left unmatched. Germline loops: CDR1 LNHDA, CDR2 SQIVND (reference sequence). The CDR3 reads CASSAGTGNYEQYF. The CDR3 DNA sequence: TGTGCCAGTAGTGCCGGGACAGGTAATTACGAGCAGTACTTC.

The rearrangement links TRBV11-3 to TRBJ2-1, with TRBD2 matching 7 bases. The CDR3 has 14 residues. Germline assignment: CDR1 SGHNT and CDR2 YENEEA. The V gene end was trimmed by 6 bases and the J gene end by 6 bases; junction bases not matched to a gene: 8. The chain's CDR3 is CASRVGGSGNEQFF. CDR3 nucleotide sequence: TGTGCCAGCAGGGTAGGCGGGAGCGGCAATGAGCAGTTCTTC.

The chain joins TRBV9 to TRBJ1-6; no definite D call. V was shortened by 0 bases and J by 7 bases, with 8 bases between the two germline ends. CDR3 length equals 14 residues. Germline V gene lookup returns CDR1 SGDLS and CDR2 YYNGEE. The CDR3 nucleotides are TGTGCCAGCAGCGTAGGAGGCGGAAATTCACCCCTCCACTTT. Translated, it gives CASSVGGGNSPLHF.

This sequence joins TRBV4-2 and TRBJ2-1, with a tentative D call TRBD2 (5 bases). With 0 bases removed from V and 15 bases from J, the gap between germline ends came to 15 bases. The germline V gene has CDR1 LGHNA and CDR2 YNFKEQ. This CDR3 spans 13 amino acids. The CDR3 coding sequence is TGTGCCAGCAGCCAAGATCCACTTGGGAGCCCGTTCTTC. The encoded protein is CASSQDPLGSPFF.

The chain recombines TRBV18 with TRBJ1-1; weak D call: TRBD1 (5 bases). Germline assignment: CDR1 KGHSH and CDR2 LQKENI. CDR3 length: 14 amino acids. The V gene lost 2 bases and the J gene lost 0 bases, with 7 bases spanning the gap. CDR3 sequence: CASSPRGLNTEAFF. The DNA of the CDR3 is TGTGCCAGCTCACCAAGGGGCCTGAACACTGAAGCTTTCTTT.

This clonotype has more than one count but fewer than ten. The chain is built from TRBV6-5 and TRBJ1-3, with 8 nucleotides matching TRBD1. The CDR3 has 16 residues. Unmatched junction bases numbered 8, after V lost 5 bases and J lost 2 bases. Germline CDR1 MNHEY, CDR2 SVGAGI. CDR3 residues: CASSRRRGLAGNTIYF. In DNA form, the CDR3 reads TGTGCCAGCAGTAGACGCAGGGGGCTGGCTGGAAACACCATATATTTT.

The chain links TRBV20-1 to TRBJ2-1; weak D call: TRBD2 (6 bases). Trimming left V 0 bases short and J 10 bases short, with 13 bases between. The CDR3 loop spans 13 amino acids. Germline V gives CDR1 DFQATT, CDR2 SNEGSKA (reference sequence). CDR3 sequence (DNA): TGCAGTGCTAGAGATCTAGGGGAGGAGGAGCAGTTCTTC. It translates to CSARDLGEEEQFF.

The V gene is TRBV9, the J gene TRBJ1-4, with D perhaps matching TRBD1 (5 bases). The CDR3 extends over 14 amino acids. The germline gives CDR1 SGDLS, CDR2 YYNGEE. With 4 bases removed from V and 7 bases from J, the gap between germline ends came to 14 bases. The CDR3 DNA follows: TGTGCCAGCAGCCCCGGGGGGGACGGTGAAAAACTGTTTTTT. Its protein is CASSPGGDGEKLFF. The full variable domain, with the rest looked up from reference TRBV9 and TRBJ1-4, is DSGVTQTPKHLITATGQRVTLRCSPRSGDLSVYWYQQSLDQGLQFLIQYYNGEERAKGNILERFSAQQFPDLHSELNLSSLELGDSALYFCASSPGGDGEKLFFGSGTQLSVL.